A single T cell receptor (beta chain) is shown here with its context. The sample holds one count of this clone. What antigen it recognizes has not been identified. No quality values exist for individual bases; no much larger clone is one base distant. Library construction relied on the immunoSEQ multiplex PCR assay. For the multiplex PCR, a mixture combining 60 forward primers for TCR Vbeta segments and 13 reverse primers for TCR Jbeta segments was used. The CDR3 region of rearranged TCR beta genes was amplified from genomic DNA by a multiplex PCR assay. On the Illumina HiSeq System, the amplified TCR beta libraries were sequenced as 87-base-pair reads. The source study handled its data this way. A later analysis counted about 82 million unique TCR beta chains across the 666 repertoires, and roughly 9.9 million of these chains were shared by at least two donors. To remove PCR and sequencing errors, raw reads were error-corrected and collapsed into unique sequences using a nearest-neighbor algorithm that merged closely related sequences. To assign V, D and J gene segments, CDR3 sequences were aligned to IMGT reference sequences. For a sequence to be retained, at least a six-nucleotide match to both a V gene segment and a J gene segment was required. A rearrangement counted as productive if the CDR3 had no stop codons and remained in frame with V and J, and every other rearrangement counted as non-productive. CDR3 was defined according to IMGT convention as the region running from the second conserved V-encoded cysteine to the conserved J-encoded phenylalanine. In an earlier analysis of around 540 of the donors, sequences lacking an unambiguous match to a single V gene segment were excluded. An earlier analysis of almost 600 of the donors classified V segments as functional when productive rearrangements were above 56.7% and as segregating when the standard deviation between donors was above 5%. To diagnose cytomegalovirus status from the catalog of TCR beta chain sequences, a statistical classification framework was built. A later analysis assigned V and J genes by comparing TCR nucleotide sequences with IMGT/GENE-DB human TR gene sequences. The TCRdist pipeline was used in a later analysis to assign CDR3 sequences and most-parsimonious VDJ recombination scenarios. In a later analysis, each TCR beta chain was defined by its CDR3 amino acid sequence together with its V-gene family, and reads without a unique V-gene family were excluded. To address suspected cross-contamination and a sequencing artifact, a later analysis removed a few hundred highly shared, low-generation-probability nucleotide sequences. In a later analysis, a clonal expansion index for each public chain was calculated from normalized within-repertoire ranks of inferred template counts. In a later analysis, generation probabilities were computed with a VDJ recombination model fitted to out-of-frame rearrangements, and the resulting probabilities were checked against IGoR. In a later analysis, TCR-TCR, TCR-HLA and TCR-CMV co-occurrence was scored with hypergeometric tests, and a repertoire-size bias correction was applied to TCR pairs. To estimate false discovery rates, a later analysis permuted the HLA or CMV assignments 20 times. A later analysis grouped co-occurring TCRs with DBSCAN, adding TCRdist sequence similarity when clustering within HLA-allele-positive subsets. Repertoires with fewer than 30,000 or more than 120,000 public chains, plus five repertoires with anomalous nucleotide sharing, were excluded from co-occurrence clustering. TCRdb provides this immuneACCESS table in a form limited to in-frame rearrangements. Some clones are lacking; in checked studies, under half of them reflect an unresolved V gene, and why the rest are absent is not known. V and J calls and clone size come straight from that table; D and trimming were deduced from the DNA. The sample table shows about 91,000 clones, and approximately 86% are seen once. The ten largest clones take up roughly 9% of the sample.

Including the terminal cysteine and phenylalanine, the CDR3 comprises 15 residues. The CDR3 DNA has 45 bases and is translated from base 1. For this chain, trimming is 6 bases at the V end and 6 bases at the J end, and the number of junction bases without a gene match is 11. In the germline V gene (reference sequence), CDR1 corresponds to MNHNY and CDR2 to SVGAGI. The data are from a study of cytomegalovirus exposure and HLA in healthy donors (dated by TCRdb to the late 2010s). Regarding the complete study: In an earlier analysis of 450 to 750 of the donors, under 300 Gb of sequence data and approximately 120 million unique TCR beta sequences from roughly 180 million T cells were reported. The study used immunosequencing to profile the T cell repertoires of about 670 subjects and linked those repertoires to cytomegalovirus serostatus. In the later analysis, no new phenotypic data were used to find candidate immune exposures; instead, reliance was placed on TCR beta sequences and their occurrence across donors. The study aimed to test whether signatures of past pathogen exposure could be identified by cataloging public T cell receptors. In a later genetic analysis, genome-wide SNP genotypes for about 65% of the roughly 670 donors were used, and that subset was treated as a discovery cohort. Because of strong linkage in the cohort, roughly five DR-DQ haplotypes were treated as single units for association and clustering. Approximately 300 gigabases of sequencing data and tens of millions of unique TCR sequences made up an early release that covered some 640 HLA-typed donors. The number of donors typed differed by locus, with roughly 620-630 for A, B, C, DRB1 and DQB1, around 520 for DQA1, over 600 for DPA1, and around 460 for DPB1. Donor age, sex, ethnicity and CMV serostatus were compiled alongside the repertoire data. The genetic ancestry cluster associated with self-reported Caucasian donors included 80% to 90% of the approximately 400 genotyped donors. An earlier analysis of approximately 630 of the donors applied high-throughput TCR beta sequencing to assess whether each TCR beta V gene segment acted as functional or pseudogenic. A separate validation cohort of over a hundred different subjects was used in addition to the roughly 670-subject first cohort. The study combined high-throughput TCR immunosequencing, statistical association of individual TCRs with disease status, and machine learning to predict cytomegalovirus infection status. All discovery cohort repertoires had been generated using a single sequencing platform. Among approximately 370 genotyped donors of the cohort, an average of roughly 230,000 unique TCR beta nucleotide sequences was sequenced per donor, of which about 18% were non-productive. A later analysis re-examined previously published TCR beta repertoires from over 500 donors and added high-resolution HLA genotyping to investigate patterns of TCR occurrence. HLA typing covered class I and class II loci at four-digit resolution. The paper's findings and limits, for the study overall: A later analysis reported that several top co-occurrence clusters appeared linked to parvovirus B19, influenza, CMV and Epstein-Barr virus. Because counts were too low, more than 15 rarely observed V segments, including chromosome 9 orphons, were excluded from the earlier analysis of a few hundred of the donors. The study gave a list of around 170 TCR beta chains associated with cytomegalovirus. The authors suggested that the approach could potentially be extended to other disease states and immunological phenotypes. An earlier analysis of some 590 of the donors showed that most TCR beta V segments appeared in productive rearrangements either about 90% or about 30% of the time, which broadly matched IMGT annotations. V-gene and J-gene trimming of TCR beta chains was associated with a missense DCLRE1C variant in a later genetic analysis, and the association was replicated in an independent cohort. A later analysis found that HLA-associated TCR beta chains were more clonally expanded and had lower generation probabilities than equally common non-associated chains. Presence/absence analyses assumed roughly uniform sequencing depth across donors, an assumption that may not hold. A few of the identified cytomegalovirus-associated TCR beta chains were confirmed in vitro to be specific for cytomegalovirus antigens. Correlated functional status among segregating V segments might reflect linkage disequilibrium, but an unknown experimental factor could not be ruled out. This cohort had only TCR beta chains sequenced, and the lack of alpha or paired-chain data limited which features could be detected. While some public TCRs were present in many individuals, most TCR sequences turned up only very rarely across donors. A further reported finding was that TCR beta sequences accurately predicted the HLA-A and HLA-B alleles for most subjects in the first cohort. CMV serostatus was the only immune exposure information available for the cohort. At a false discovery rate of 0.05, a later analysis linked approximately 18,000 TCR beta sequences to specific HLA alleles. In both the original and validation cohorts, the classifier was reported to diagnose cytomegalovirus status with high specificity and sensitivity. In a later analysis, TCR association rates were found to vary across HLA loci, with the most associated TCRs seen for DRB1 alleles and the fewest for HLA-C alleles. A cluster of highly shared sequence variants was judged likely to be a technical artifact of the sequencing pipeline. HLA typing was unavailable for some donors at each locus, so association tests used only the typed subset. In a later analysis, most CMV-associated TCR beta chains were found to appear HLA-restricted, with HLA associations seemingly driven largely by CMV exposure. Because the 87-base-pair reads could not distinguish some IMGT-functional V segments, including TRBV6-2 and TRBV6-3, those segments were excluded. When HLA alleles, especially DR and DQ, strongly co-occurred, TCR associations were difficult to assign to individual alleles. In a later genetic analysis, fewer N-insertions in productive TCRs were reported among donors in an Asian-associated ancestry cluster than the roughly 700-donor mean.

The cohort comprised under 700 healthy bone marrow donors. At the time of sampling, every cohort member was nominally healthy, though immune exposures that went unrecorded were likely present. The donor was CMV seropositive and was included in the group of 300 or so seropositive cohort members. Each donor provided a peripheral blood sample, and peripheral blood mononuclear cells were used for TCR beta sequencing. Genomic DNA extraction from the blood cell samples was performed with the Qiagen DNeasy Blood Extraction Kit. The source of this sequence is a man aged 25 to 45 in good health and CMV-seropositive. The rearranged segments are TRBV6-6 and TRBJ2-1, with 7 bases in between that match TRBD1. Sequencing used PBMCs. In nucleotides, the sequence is TGTGCCAGCAGACATAAGACAGGGAAGATCAATGAGCAGTTCTTC. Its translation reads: CASRHKTGKINEQFF.